This TCR beta chain was found in a study of blood T cell repertoires in COVID-19. Across the whole study: The United States, Italy and Spain provided the acute and convalescent COVID-19 samples. The analysed material was cDNA or gDNA that came from T cells, B-cell-depleted T cells, or PBMCs.

Under the authors' procedure: Using reference gene primer amplification, nucleated cell counts were estimated. Clones were sequenced by immunoSEQ multiplex PCR, and TCRdb holds only the in-frame ones, with some missing. From that table come the V and J calls and clone size; the DNA was used to work out D and trimming. The sample yields about 160,000 clones, 78% seen once. CDR3 size: 13 residues. Germline V gene lookup returns CDR1 MNHNS and CDR2 SASEGT. With 2 bases removed from V and 0 bases from J, the gap between germline ends came to 4 bases. Sequencing was done on a sample of peripheral blood. This rearrangement joins TRBV6-1 to TRBJ1-1; no reliable D call. The sequence derives from an elderly woman with acute or convalescent COVID-19. CDR3 protein: CASSEIVNTEAFF. As DNA, the CDR3 is TGTGCCAGCAGTGAAATAGTGAACACTGAAGCTTTCTTT.